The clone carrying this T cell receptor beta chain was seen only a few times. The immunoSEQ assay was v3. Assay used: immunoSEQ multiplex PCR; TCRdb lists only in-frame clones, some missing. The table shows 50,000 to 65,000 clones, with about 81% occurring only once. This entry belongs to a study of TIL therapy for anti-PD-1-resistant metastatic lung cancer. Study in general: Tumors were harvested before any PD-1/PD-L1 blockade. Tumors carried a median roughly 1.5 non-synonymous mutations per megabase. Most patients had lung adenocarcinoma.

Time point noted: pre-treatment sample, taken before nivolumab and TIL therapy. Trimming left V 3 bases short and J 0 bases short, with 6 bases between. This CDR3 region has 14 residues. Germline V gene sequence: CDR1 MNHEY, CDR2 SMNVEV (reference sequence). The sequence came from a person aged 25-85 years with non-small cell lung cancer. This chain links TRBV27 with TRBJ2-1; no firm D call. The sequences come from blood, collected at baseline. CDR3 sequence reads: CASSLLSSYNEQFF. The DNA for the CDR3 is TGTGCCAGCAGTTTGCTTAGCTCCTACAATGAGCAGTTCTTC.